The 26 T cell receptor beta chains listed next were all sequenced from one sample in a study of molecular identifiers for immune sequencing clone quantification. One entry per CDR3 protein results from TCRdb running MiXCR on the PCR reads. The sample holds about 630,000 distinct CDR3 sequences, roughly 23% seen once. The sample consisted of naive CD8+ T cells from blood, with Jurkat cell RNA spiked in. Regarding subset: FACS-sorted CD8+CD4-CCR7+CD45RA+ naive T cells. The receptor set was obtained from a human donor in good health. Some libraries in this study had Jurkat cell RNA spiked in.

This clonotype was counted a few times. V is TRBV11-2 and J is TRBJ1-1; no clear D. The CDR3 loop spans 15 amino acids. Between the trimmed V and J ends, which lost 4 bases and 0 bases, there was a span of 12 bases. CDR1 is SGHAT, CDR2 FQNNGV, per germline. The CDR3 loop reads CASSSDYRMNTEAFF. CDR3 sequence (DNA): TGTGCCAGCAGCTCGGATTACAGAATGAACACTGAAGCTTTCTTT.

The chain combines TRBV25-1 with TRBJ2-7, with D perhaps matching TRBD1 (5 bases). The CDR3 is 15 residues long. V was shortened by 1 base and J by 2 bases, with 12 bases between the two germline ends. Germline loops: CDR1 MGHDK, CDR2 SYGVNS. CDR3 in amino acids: CASSELVGVTYEQYF. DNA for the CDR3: TGTGCCAGCAGTGAATTGGTAGGGGTAACCTACGAGCAGTACTTC.

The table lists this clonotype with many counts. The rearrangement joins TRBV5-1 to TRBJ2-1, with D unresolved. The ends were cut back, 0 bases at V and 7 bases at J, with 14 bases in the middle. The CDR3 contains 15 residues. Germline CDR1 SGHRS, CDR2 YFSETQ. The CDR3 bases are TGCGCCAGCAGCTTGGTCCCTGACCAGAGGAATGAGCAGTTCTTC. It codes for CASSLVPDQRNEQFF. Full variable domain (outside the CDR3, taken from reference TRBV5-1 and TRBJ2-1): KAGVTQTPRYLIKTRGQQVTLSCSPISGHRSVSWYQQTPGQGLQFLFEYFSETQRNKGNFPGRFSGRQFSNSRSEMNVSTLELGDSALYLCASSLVPDQRNEQFFGPGTRLTVL.

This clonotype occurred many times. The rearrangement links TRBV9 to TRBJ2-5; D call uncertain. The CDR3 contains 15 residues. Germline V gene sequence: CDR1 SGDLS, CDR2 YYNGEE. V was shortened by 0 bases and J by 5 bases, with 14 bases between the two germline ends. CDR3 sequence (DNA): TGTGCCAGCAGCGTAGAGGGCAGCAGGATGGAGACCCAGTACTTC. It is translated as CASSVEGSRMETQYF. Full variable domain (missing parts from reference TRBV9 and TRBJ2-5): DSGVTQTPKHLITATGQRVTLRCSPRSGDLSVYWYQQSLDQGLQFLIQYYNGEERAKGNILERFSAQQFPDLHSELNLSSLELGDSALYFCASSVEGSRMETQYFGPGTRLLVL.

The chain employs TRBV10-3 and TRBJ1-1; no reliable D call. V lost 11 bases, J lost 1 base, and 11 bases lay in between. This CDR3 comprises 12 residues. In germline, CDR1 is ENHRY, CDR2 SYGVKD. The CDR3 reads CAAGGRNTEAFF. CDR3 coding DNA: TGTGCCGCTGGCGGACGGAACACTGAAGCTTTCTTT.

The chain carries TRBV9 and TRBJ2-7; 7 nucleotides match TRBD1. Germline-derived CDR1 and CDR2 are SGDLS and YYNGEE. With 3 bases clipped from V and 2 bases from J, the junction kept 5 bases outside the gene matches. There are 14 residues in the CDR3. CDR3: CASSDGTATYEQYF. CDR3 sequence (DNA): TGTGCCAGCAGCGACGGGACAGCGACCTACGAGCAGTACTTC.

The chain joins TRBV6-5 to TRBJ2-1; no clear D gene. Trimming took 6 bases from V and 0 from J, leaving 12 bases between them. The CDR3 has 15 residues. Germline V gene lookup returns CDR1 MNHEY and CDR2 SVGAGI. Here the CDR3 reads CASRTEKYSYNEQFF. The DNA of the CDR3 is TGTGCCAGCAGGACCGAGAAATACTCCTACAATGAGCAGTTCTTC.

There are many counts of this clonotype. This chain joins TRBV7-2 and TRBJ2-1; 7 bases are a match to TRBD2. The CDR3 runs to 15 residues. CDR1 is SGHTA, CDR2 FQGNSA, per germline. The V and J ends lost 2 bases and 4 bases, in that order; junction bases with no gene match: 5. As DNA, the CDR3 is TGTGCCAGCAGCTTACTAGCGGAGCCGTACAATGAGCAGTTCTTC. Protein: CASSLLAEPYNEQFF.

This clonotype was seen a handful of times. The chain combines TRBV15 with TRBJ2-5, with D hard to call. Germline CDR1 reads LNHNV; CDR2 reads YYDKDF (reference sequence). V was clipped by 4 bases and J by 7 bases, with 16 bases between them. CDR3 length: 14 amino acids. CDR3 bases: TGTGCCACCAGCAACCGTAGGTCCGCAGGGACCCAGTACTTC. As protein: CATSNRRSAGTQYF.

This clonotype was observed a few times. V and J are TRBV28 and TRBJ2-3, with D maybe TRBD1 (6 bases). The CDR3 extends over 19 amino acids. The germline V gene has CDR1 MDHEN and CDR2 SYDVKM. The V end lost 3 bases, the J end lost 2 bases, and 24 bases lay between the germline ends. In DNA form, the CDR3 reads TGTGCCAGCAGTTTTTACAGGGTATACGGTGTGGGTCTCACAGATACGCAGTATTTT. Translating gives CASSFYRVYGVGLTDTQYF.

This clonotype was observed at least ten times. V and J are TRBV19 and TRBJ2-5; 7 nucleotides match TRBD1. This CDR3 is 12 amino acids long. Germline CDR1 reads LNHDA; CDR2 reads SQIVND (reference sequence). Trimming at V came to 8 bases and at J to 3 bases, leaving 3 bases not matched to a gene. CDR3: CASEGTEETQYF. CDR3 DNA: TGTGCCAGTGAGGGGACAGAAGAGACCCAGTACTTC.

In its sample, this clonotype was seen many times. The CDR3 loop reads CASSEFGQSQETQYF. In DNA, the CDR3 is TGTGCCAGCAGTGAGTTCGGACAGAGCCAAGAGACCCAGTACTTC. The J gene is TRBJ2-5, the V gene TRBV25-1; tentatively, D is TRBD1 (6 bases). Trimming removed 3 bases at V and 1 base at J, with 12 bases between. This CDR3 has 15 amino acids. From germline, CDR1 is MGHDK and CDR2 SYGVNS.

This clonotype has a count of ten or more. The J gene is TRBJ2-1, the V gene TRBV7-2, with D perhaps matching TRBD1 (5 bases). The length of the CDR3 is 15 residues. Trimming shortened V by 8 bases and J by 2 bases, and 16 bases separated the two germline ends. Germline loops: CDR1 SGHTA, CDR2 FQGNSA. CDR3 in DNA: TGTGCCAGCCATCCCTCAGGGATCCCCTACAATGAGCAGTTCTTC. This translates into CASHPSGIPYNEQFF.

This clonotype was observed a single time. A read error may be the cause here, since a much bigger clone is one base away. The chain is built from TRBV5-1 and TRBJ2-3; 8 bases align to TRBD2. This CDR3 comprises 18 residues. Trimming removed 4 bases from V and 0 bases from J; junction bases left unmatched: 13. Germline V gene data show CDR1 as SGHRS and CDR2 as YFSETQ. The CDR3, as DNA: TGCGCCAGCAGCAAAACACTAGCGGCGGCAAGTAGCACAGATACGCAGTATTTT. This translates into CASSKTLAAASSTDTQYF.

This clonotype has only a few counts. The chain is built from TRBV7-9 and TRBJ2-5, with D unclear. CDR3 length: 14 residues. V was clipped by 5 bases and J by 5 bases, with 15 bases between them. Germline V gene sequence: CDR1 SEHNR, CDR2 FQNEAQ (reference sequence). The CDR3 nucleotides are TGTGCCAGCAGCCACAGTCAGAATGCTGAGACCCAGTACTTC. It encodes CASSHSQNAETQYF.

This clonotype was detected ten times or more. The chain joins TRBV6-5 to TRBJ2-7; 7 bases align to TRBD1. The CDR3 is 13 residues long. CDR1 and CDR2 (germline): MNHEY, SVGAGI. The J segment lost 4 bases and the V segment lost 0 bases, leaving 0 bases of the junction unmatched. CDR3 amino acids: CASSYSTGYEQYF. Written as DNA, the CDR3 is TGTGCCAGCAGTTACTCGACAGGGTACGAGCAGTACTTC.

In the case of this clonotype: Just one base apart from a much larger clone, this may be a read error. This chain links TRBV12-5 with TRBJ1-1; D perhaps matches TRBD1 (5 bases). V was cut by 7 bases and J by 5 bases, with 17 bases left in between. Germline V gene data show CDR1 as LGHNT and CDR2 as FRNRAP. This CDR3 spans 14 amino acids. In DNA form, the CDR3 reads TGTGCTAGTGATCTCAACGGGGGGACTACTGAAGCTTTCTTT. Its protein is CASDLNGGTTEAFF. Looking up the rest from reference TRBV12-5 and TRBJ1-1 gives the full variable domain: DARVTQTPRHKVTEMGQEVTMRCQPILGHNTVFWYRQTMMQGLELLAYFRNRAPLDDSGMPKDRFSAEMPDATLATLKIQPSEPRDSAVYFCASDLNGGTTEAFFGQGTRLTVV.

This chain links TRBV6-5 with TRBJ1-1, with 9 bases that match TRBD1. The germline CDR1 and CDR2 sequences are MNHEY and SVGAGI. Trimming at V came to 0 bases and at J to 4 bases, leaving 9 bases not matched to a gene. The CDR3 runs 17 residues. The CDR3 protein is CASSYSRTGEGSTEAFF. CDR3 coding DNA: TGTGCCAGCAGTTACTCTCGGACAGGGGAGGGGAGCACTGAAGCTTTCTTT.

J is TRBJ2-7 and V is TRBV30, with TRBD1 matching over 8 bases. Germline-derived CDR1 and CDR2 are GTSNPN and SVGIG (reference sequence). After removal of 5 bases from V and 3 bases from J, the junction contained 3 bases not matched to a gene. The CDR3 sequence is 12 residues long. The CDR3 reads CAWDRGNYEQYF. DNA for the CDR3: TGTGCCTGGGACAGGGGAAACTACGAGCAGTACTTC.

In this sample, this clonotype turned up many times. CDR3 coding DNA: TGCGCCAGCAGCCAGGGGGGGACTAGCGGGGAGACAGATACGCAGTATTTT. Translation: CASSQGGTSGETDTQYF. The chain uses TRBV4-1 and TRBJ2-3; 13 bases fit TRBD2. V lost 3 bases, J lost 3 bases, and 6 bases stayed unmatched. From germline, CDR1 is MGHRA and CDR2 YSYEKL. CDR3 length: 17 amino acids.

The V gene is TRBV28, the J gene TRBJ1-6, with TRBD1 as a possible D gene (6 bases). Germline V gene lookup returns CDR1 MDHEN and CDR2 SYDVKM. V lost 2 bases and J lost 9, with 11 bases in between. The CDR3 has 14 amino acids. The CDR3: CASSLNTGSSPLHF. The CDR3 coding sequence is TGTGCCAGCAGTTTAAATACAGGGAGTTCACCCCTCCACTTT.

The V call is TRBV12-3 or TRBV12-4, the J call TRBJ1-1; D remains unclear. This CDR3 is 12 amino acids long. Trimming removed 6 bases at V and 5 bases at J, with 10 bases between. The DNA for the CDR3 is TGTGCCAGCAGGTTAATGGGAACTGAAGCTTTCTTT. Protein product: CASRLMGTEAFF.

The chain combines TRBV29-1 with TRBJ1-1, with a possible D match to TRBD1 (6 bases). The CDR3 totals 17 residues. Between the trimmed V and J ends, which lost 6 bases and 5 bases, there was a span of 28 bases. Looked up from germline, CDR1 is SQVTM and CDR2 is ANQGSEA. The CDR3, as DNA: TGCAGCGTAGACTTCGCAGGGGCGACATTCGGGGGTACTGAAGCTTTCTTT. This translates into CSVDFAGATFGGTEAFF.

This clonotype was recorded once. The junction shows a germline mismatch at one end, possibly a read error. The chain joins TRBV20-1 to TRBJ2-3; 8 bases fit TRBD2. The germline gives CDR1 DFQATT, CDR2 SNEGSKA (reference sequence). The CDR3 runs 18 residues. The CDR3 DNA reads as TGCTGTGCTAGAGAAAAGGGGGGTGGCGGGGGGCCGGCTGATACGCAGTATTTT. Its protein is CCAREKGGGGGPADTQYF.

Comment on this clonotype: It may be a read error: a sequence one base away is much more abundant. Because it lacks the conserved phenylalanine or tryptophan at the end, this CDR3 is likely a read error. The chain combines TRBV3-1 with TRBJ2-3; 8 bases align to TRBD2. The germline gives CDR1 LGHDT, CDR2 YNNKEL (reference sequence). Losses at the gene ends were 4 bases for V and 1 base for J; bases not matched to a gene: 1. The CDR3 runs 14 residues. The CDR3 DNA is TGTGCCAGCAGCCCCGGGGGGGGCACAGATACGCAGTATTAT. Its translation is CASSPGGGTDTQYY.

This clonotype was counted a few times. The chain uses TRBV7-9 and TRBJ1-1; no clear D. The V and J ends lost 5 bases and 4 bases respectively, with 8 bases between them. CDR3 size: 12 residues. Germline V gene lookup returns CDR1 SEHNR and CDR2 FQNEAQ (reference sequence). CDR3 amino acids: CASSRGSTEAFF. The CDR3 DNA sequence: TGTGCCAGCAGCCGAGGTAGCACTGAAGCTTTCTTT.